A selection of T cell receptor beta chains follows, all from one sample in a study of shared clonotypes between healthy human individuals. Libraries were prepared by immunoSEQ multiplex PCR; TCRdb keeps only in-frame clonotypes and omits some of them. The sample has 2 million to 2.5 million clones, 85% to 95% seen once. Sequencing was done on a sample of naive CD4+ T cells from PBMCs. The source is a man younger than 30 in good health. Some clones in this sample may be carry-over from other donors' samples. Each CDR3 is given with its conserved first and last residue. The D gene is left open where the match is weak. Expanded clones are given a class, and other clones once, few, many or no size at all.

clone size,V gene,J gene,D gene,CDR3 DNA,CDR3 protein
NA,TRBV5-6,TRBJ2-1,TRBD2,TGTGCCAGCAGCTTTAGGACTAGCGTGCGCTACAATGAGCAGTTCTTC,CASSFRTSVRYNEQFF
NA,TRBV29-1,TRBJ2-1,TRBD2,TGCAGCGGGCGGACTAGCGGAAGTTACAATGAGCAGTTCTTC,CSGRTSGSYNEQFF
NA,TRBV18,TRBJ1-3,TRBD1,TGTGCCAGCTCCACGGGACAGTTAGACTCTGGAAACACCATATATTTT,CASSTGQLDSGNTIYF
NA,TRBV6-1,TRBJ2-1,NA,TGTGCCAGCAGCGGAACCCGAACCTACAATGAGCAGTTCTTC,CASSGTRTYNEQFF
once,TRBV14,TRBJ2-1,TRBD2,TGTGCCAGCAGCCAAGACAGGGGACTAGCCGATGAGCAGTTCTTC,CASSQDRGLADEQFF
NA,TRBV5-1,TRBJ2-1,TRBD2,TGCGCCAGCAGCCTTAGACTAGCGGGAGCGAATGAGCAGTTCTTC,CASSLRLAGANEQFF
NA,TRBV19,TRBJ2-2,TRBD2,TGTGCCAGTACTGTACAGCGGGGCGCGAACACCGGGGAGCTGTTTTTT,CASTVQRGANTGELFF
once,TRBV5-6,TRBJ2-1,TRBD2,TGTGCCACCTCGAGGGGTAGCGGGAGCTCCTACAATGAGCAGTTCTTC,CATSRGSGSSYNEQFF
NA,TRBV5-1,TRBJ2-1,TRBD2,TGCGCCAGCAGCTGGGGAGGGAACAATGAGCAGTTCTTC,CASSWGGNNEQFF
once,TRBV9,TRBJ2-1,TRBD2,TGTGCCAGCAGAGCTAGCGGAAGCTCCTACAATGAGCAGTTCTTC,CASRASGSSYNEQFF
NA,TRBV28,TRBJ1-5,NA,TGTGCCAGCTGGGGCAGGGGTCAAAATCAGCCCCAGCATTTT,CASWGRGQNQPQHF
NA,TRBV7-9,TRBJ1-2,TRBD1,TGTGCCAGCAGCAACCCCGGACAGGGGAGCTATGGCTACACCTTC,CASSNPGQGSYGYTF
NA,TRBV5-1,TRBJ2-3,NA,TGCGCCAGCAGCGCGAATTTAGGATATACGCAGTATTTT,CASSANLGYTQYF
once,TRBV12-5,TRBJ2-2,NA,TGTGCTAGTGGTTTGTGGCCGGGCTCCGGGGAGCTGTTTTTT,CASGLWPGSGELFF
NA,TRBV6-1,TRBJ2-7,NA,TGTGCCAGCAAATACGGACATACTTCCTACGAGCAGTACTTC,CASKYGHTSYEQYF
NA,TRBV4-1,TRBJ2-6,NA,TGCGCCAGCAGCCTTGGGGCGGTGCTGGGGGCCAACGTCCTGACTTTC,CASSLGAVLGANVLTF
NA,TRBV6-1,TRBJ2-2,TRBD2,TGTGCCAGCAGTGGACCGGGACTAGGGGCTTCCGGGGAGCTGTTTTTT,CASSGPGLGASGELFF
once,TRBV5-4,TRBJ1-1,NA,TGTGCCAGCAGCTTACCCCTTGGACAGAGGAACACTGAAGCTTTCTTT,CASSLPLGQRNTEAFF
NA,TRBV18,TRBJ1-3,TRBD1,TGTGCCAGCTCACCCTGGACAGGGCCCCGAAACACCATATATTTT,CASSPWTGPRNTIYF
NA,TRBV6-4,TRBJ2-4,NA,TGTGCCAGCAGTGTCCCAGGGGCACTTCAAGCCAAAAACATTCAGTACTTC,CASSVPGALQAKNIQYF
NA,TRBV30,TRBJ2-1,NA,TGTGCCTGGAGTGTAGTTTGGAACAGACTGGGGCAGTTCTTC,CAWSVVWNRLGQFF
NA,TRBV9,TRBJ1-5,NA,TGTGCCAGCAGCGTAGCAGGGGTCGGAAATCAGCCCCAGCATTTT,CASSVAGVGNQPQHF
NA,TRBV19,TRBJ1-1,NA,TGTGCCAGTAGTACCAGACAACGTAACACTGAAGCTTTCTTT,CASSTRQRNTEAFF
NA,TRBV15,TRBJ2-7,NA,TGTGCCACCAGCAGAGATAGTGGTAACTCCTACGAGCAGTACTTC,CATSRDSGNSYEQYF
NA,TRBV30,TRBJ1-2,NA,TGTGCCTCCGGGAGGGAGGGCAGGGGCTACACCTTC,CASGREGRGYTF
NA,TRBV28,TRBJ2-1,NA,TGTGCCAGCAGTCAAACGGGGAATGAGCAGTTCTTC,CASSQTGNEQFF
NA,TRBV5-1,TRBJ1-3,NA,TGCGCCAGCAGCTTGAACCCAGGCAGCTCTGGAAACACCATATATTTT,CASSLNPGSSGNTIYF
once,TRBV7-3,TRBJ1-3,NA,TGTGCCAGCAGCTTAGGAAAACCCCAGGGACGCTCTGGAAACACCATATATTTT,CASSLGKPQGRSGNTIYF
NA,TRBV11-2,TRBJ2-4,NA,TGTGCCAGCAGCTTAGAAGGGACCCCTTTTAAGTACTTC,CASSLEGTPFKYF
NA,TRBV14,TRBJ2-6,TRBD2,TGTGCCAGCAGCAAGGGAGGGTCCGGGGCCAACGTCCTGACTTTC,CASSKGGSGANVLTF
NA,TRBV7-6,TRBJ2-5,NA,TGTGCCAGCAGCCGACTGTACGAAGAGACCCAGTACTTC,CASSRLYEETQYF
NA,TRBV4-1,TRBJ1-4,NA,TGCGCCAGCAGCCGCAGGGGAGGGGAAAAACTGTTTTTT,CASSRRGGEKLFF
NA,TRBV5-4,TRBJ2-5,TRBD2,TGTGCCAGCAGCTTGGGGGGGAGGGGTCAGGAGACCCAGTACTTC,CASSLGGRGQETQYF
NA,TRBV18,TRBJ1-5,NA,TGTGCCAGCTCACCACCTGGGAGTCAGCCCCAGCATTTT,CASSPPGSQPQHF
few,TRBV15,TRBJ1-2,TRBD1,TGTGCCACCAGCAGGAGGGGCAGGGGGAACGAGGGCTACACCTTC,CATSRRGRGNEGYTF
NA,TRBV7-8,TRBJ2-5,NA,TGTGCCAGCAGCTTTCGCAGGGAAGAGACCCAGTACTTC,CASSFRREETQYF
NA,TRBV9,TRBJ2-3,NA,TGTGCCAGCAGCGTCAGGGGTCGTACGCGCACAGATACGCAGTATTTT,CASSVRGRTRTDTQYF
NA,TRBV25-1,TRBJ2-1,TRBD1,TGTGCCAGCACCCAGCGACAGGGCAATGAGCAGTTCTTC,CASTQRQGNEQFF
once,TRBV5-4,TRBJ2-3,TRBD2,TGTGCCAGCAGCTCGCGGGAGACCCACACAGATACGCAGTATTTT,CASSSRETHTDTQYF
once,TRBV29-1,TRBJ2-7,TRBD2,TGCAGCGTGGGGGAAACGACTAGCGGGAGAACTAAAGAGCAGTACTTC,CSVGETTSGRTKEQYF